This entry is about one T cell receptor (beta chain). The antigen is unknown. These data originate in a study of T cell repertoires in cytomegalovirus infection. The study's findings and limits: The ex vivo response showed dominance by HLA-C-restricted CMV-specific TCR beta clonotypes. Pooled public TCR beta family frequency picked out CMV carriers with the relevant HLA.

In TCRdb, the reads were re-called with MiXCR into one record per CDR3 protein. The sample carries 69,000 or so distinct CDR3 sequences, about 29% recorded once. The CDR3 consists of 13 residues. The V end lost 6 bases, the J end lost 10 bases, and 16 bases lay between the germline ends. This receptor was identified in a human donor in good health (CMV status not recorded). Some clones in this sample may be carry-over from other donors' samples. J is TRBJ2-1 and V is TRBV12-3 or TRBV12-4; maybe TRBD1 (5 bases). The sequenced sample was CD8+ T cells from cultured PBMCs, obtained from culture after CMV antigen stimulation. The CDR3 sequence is CASSPQVGVEQFF. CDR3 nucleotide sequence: TGTGCCAGCAGCCCCCAAGTAGGGGTAGAGCAGTTCTTC.